This TCR beta chain was observed in a study of T cell changes during pregnancy in multiple sclerosis. Assay: immunoSEQ multiplex PCR; the TCRdb copy retains only in-frame clones and omits some. In the table there are 50,000 or so clones, 80% to 95% of which are singletons. This clone has a single count. Between the trimmed V and J ends, which lost 6 bases and 5 bases, there was a span of 16 bases. CDR3 length: 15 amino acids. Germline CDR1 reads MNHNS; CDR2 reads SASEGT. The gene calls are TRBV6-1 and TRBJ1-4; perhaps TRBD1 as D (6 bases). Sequences were derived from CD4+ T cells from peripheral blood mononuclear cells, sampled in the second trimester of pregnancy. The clonotype originates from a female donor with multiple sclerosis, enrolled in a pregnancy study. This chain's CDR3 is CASREWTAKNEKLFF. CDR3 coding DNA: TGTGCCAGCAGGGAATGGACAGCGAAGAATGAAAAACTGTTTTTT.